The sequence of this TCR beta chain was determined in a study of blood T cell repertoires in COVID-19. Study information: Samples of COVID-19 (acute and convalescent) were obtained from the United States, Italy and Spain. In each case, the material was cDNA or gDNA derived from T cells, B-cell-depleted T cells, or PBMCs.

The repertoire was sequenced with immunoSEQ multiplex PCR; TCRdb's copy has only in-frame clones and lacks some. The sample lists about 100,000 clones; 85% to 90% were seen once. The length of the CDR3 is 15 residues. In germline, CDR1 is MNHEY, CDR2 SVGAGI. Trimming removed 6 bases from V and 5 bases from J; junction bases left unmatched: 10. The specimen was peripheral blood. The TCR was taken from a human donor with COVID-19, enrolled during active disease. The donor label of this sample is uncertain. The chain employs TRBV6-5 and TRBJ2-5, with TRBD1 matching 9 bases. The CDR3 DNA reads as TGTGCCAGCAGCTTACAGGGGGCATGGAGCGAGACCCAGTACTTC. Protein sequence: CASSLQGAWSETQYF.